This is a list of T cell receptor beta chains from one sample in a study of a mutant IDH1 vaccine in newly diagnosed glioma. Their antigens remain unidentified. Generated by immunoSEQ multiplex PCR, the TCRdb table keeps only in-frame clones and is missing some. The sample holds approximately 33,000 clones, 75% seen once. The source material was PBMCs, sampled from a glioma patient whose treatment included an IDH1 peptide vaccine. These receptors were taken from a man aged 40-50 years with glioma. CDR3s include the opening cysteine and the closing phenylalanine or tryptophan. D genes are given only for firm matches. Expanded clones get a size class; other rows say once, few or many, or leave the size out.

clone size	D gene	V gene	J gene	CDR3 DNA	CDR3 protein
-	TRBD2	TRBV7-9	TRBJ2-1	TGTGCCAGCACCCGGGGGGGGCGGAATGAGCAGTTCTTC	CASTRGGRNEQFF
-	TRBD2	TRBV19	TRBJ2-5	TGTGCCACCTCCCGTGGGAGGGCCGGAGAGACCCAGTACTTC	CATSRGRAGETQYF
-	TRBD2	TRBV7-2	TRBJ2-1	TGTGCCAGCAGCACCTCTAGCGGGAGGAGCCCGTTCTTC	CASSTSSGRSPFF
-	-	TRBV18	TRBJ1-1	TGTGCCAGCTCACCCTCCTCCAGCCTCAACACTGAAGCTTTCTTT	CASSPSSSLNTEAFF
few	TRBD1	TRBV28	TRBJ1-5	TGTGCCAGCAGTTTATTGTCAGGGGGCAAGGGGGCCCAGCATTTT	CASSLLSGGKGAQHF
-	-	TRBV7-8	TRBJ1-3	TGTGCCAGCAGCCCGTGGCGGGGAAGCTCTGGAAACACCATATATTTT	CASSPWRGSSGNTIYF
few	-	TRBV11-2	TRBJ1-4	TGTGCCAGCAGACTTAGAGGCAGGGCTAATGAAAAACTGTTTTTT	CASRLRGRANEKLFF
-	-	TRBV29-1	TRBJ1-3	TGCAGCGTTGTGGTAAACTCTGGAAACACCATATATTTT	CSVVVNSGNTIYF
once	-	TRBV25-1	TRBJ2-7	TGTGCCAGCAGTGAAGCGTACGGCTTCCTGACACCCTACGAGCAGTACTTC	CASSEAYGFLTPYEQYF
-	-	TRBV6-1	TRBJ1-1	TGTGCCAGCAGTGAATACACTAGAAGGTACGCTGAAGCTTTCTTT	CASSEYTRRYAEAFF
-	-	TRBV10-2	TRBJ1-1	TGCGCCAGCAGTGGGCACAGGGAGAGCACTGAAGCTTTCTTT	CASSGHRESTEAFF
-	-	TRBV4-1	TRBJ2-3	TGCGCCAGCAGCCTTTCTAGCACAGATACGCAGTATTTT	CASSLSSTDTQYF
-	TRBD1	TRBV7-9	TRBJ1-5	TGTGCCAGCAGCTCGACAGGGAATAGCAATCAGCCCCAGCATTTT	CASSSTGNSNQPQHF
-	TRBD1	TRBV5-1	TRBJ1-2	TGCGCCAGCAGCCCTGGGACAGGTCTTAACTATGGCTACACCTTC	CASSPGTGLNYGYTF
-	-	TRBV13	TRBJ1-1	TGTGCCAGCAGATCGACAGGAGAAAACACTGAAGCTTTCTTT	CASRSTGENTEAFF
-	TRBD1	TRBV27	TRBJ2-4	TGTGCCAGCAGTTGGGACAGGGGAAACATTCAGTACTTC	CASSWDRGNIQYF
few	-	TRBV7-9	TRBJ2-1	TGTGCCAGCGAGAGGGACGTTTACAATGAGCAGTTCTTC	CASERDVYNEQFF
-	-	TRBV20-1	TRBJ1-2	TGCAGTGCACCCCTGGGAGGGGGCTACACCTTC	CSAPLGGGYTF
-	-	TRBV7-9	TRBJ2-5	TGTGCCAGCAGCTTAGTGGTAGTCCCAGAGACCCAGTACTTC	CASSLVVVPETQYF
few	-	TRBV5-1	TRBJ1-1	TGCGCCAGCAGCTTGGAACCGAACACTGAAGCTTTCTTT	CASSLEPNTEAFF
-	TRBD1	TRBV11-3	TRBJ1-4	TGTGCCAGCAGCCCTTCAGGGGGGGAAAAACTGTTTTTT	CASSPSGGEKLFF
few	TRBD1	TRBV5-1	TRBJ1-1	TGCGCCAGCAGCTTAACAGGGGGCTTCACTGAAGCTTTCTTT	CASSLTGGFTEAFF
-	-	TRBV6-5	TRBJ2-7	TGTGCCAGCAGCCCCGGGATATCAACCCCGGTTTACTTC	CASSPGISTPVYF
-	TRBD2	TRBV6-5	TRBJ2-5	TGTGCCAGCAAGAAACTAGCGAAAGAGACCCAGTACTTC	CASKKLAKETQYF
-	-	TRBV28	TRBJ1-3	TGTGCCAGCAGTTTAATAGAGGGGATAGGAAACACCATATATTTT	CASSLIEGIGNTIYF
-	-	TRBV7-9	TRBJ2-2	TGTGCCAGCAGGGGGACCGGGGAGCTGTTTTTT	CASRGTGELFF
-	-	TRBV29-1	TRBJ1-2	TGCAGCCACCCAGACACCAACTATGGCTACACCTTC	CSHPDTNYGYTF
once	-	TRBV28	TRBJ1-5	TGTGCCAGCAGTTTAGTCACAGATAATCAGCCCCAGCATTTT	CASSLVTDNQPQHF
-	TRBD1	TRBV7-2	TRBJ2-7	TGTGCCAGCAGCCTTAGCAAAAGCACGACAGGGGGGTACGAGCAGTACTTC	CASSLSKSTTGGYEQYF
-	TRBD1	TRBV25-1	TRBJ2-1	TGTGCCAGCAGTGACCCCGGGACAGCCTACAATGAGCAGTTCTTC	CASSDPGTAYNEQFF
-	-	TRBV7-8	TRBJ2-4	TGTGCCAGCAGCGGAGGGGCTGGGAGAGGAGGAAACATTCAGTACTTC	CASSGGAGRGGNIQYF
-	TRBD1	TRBV9	TRBJ2-3	TGTGCCAGCACAAAAATGGACAGGGAGAGAGATACGCAGTATTTT	CASTKMDRERDTQYF
-	-	TRBV5-4	TRBJ2-2	TGTGCCAGCAGCCAGGCAGATCTCGTAACCGGGGAGCTGTTTTTT	CASSQADLVTGELFF
-	-	TRBV1	TRBJ1-5	TGCACCAGCAGCCACGAGGCCGGGACAGGGACCTTTAGCGGTCAGCCCCAGCATTTT	CTSSHEAGTGTFSGQPQHF
-	TRBD2	TRBV7-9	TRBJ2-5	TGTGCCTGGAGGGCGGGAGAGTCAGAGACCCAGTACTTC	CAWRAGESETQYF
-	-	TRBV5-1	TRBJ1-4	TGCGCCAGCAGACCTAACACAGGGAATGAAAAACTGTTTTTT	CASRPNTGNEKLFF
-	-	TRBV6-5	TRBJ2-5	TGTGCCAGCAGTTACTCGAGGGTTAGGCAAGAGACCCAGTACTTC	CASSYSRVRQETQYF
-	-	TRBV21-1	TRBJ2-7	TGTGCCAGCAGCCGGCGTTTCGACGAGCAGTACTTC	CASSRRFDEQYF
-	-	TRBV6-5	TRBJ1-6	TGTGCCAGCAGGCCCCGGGTGAATTCACCCCTCCACTTT	CASRPRVNSPLHF
once	TRBD1	TRBV11-2	TRBJ2-3	TGTGCCAGCAGCCCGAGACGGGACAGGGTCACAGATACGCAGTATTTT	CASSPRRDRVTDTQYF
-	-	TRBV10-3	TRBJ2-3	TGTGCCATTTCTCCGGGACTCTACACAGATACGCAGTATTTT	CAISPGLYTDTQYF
-	-	TRBV5-1	TRBJ2-5	TGCGCCAGCAGCAGGAAGGACGGCCAAGAGACCCAGTACTTC	CASSRKDGQETQYF
-	-	TRBV30	TRBJ2-5	TGTGCCTGGAGTACAGGGACCCAAGAGACCCAGTACTTC	CAWSTGTQETQYF
-	TRBD1	TRBV10-3	TRBJ2-5	TGTGCCATCAGCCGACAGGGCGGAGAGACCCAGTACTTC	CAISRQGGETQYF
-	-	TRBV6-1	TRBJ1-1	TGTGCCAGCAGTGGACAGGCCTCGGGCACTGAAGCTTTCTTT	CASSGQASGTEAFF